This T cell receptor beta chain comes out of a study of T cell repertoires in cytomegalovirus infection. As for the study in general: Researchers turned to recently identified HLA-C-restricted CMV epitopes as well as well-studied HLA-B-restricted ones. Public TCR beta signatures provided an indication of both CMV infection and a matching HLA type.

Findings of the study overall: Of the TCR beta families, the public ones yielded a cumulative frequency that identified carriers of CMV plus the relevant HLA.

TCRdb re-called the reads with MiXCR, one entry per CDR3 protein. The sample consists of about 310,000 distinct CDR3 sequences, around 25% of them appearing once. With respect to this clonotype: Its specificity is not known.

V was trimmed by 0 bases and J by 4 bases, leaving 6 bases between them. There are 13 residues in the CDR3. Per the germline V gene, CDR1 is DFQATT and CDR2 is SNEGSKA (reference sequence). The rearrangement uses TRBV20-1 and TRBJ2-2; D is ambiguous. The source material was cultured PBMCs, sampled from culture after CMV antigen stimulation. The source is a human donor in good health (CMV status not recorded). Some clones in this sample may be carry-over from other donors' samples. The CDR3 nucleotides read TGCAGTGCTAGAGATCGAGGCACCGGGGAGCTGTTTTTT. Amino acids: CSARDRGTGELFF.